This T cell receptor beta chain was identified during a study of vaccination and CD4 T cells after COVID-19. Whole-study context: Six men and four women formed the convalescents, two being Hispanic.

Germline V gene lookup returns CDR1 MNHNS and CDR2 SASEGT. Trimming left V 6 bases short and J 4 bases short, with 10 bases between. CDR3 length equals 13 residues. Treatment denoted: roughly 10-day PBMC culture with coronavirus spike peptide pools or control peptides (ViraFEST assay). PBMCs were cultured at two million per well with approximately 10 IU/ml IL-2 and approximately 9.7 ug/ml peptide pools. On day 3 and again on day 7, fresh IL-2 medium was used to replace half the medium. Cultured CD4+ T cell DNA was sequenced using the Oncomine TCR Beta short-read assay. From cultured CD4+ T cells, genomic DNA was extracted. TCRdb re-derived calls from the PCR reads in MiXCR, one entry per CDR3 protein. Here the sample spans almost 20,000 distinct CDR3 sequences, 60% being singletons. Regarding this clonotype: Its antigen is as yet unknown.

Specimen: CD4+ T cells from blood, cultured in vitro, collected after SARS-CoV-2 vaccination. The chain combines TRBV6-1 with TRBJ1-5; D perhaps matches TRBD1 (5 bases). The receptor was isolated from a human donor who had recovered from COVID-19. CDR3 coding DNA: TGTGCCAGCAGGTGGGGCTTGAATCAGCCCCAGCATTTT. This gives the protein CASRWGLNQPQHF.